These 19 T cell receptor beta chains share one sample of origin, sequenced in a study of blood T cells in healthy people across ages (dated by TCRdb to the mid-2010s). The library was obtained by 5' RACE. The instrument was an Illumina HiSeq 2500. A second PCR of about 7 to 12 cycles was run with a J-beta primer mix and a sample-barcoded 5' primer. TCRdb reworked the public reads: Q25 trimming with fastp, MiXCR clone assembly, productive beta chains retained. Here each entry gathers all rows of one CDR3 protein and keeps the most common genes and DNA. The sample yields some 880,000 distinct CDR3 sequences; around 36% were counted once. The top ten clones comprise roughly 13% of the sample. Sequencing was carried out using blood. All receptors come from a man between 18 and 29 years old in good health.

The CDR3 sequence is CASSPRLAPYEQYF. CDR3 bases: TGTGCCAGCAGCCCCCGTCTCGCCCCTTACGAGCAGTACTTC. The gene calls are TRBV7-9 and TRBJ2-7; D unclear. Per the germline V gene, CDR1 is SEHNR and CDR2 is FQNEAQ (reference sequence). V was clipped by 5 bases and J by 4 bases, with 15 bases between them. CDR3 length: 14 residues. Together with reference TRBV7-9 and TRBJ2-7, the CDR3 gives the full variable domain: DTGVSQNPRHKITKRGQNVTFRCDPISEHNRLYWYRQTLGQGPEFLTYFQNEAQLEKSRLLSDRFSAERPKGSFSTLEIQRTEQGDSAMYLCASSPRLAPYEQYFGPGTRLTVT.

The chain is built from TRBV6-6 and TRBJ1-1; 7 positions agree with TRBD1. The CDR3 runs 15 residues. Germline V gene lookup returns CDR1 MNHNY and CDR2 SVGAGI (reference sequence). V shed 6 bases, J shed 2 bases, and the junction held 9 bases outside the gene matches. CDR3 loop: CASSDDRARNTEAFF. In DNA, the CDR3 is TGTGCCAGCAGCGACGACAGGGCTCGTAACACTGAAGCTTTCTTT.

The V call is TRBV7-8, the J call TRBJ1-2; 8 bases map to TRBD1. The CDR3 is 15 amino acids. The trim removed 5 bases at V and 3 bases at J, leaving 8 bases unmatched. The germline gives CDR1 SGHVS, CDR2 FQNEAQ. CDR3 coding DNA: TGTGCCAGCAGCCCCCTTGGACAGGGTCACTATGGCTACACCTTC. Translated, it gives CASSPLGQGHYGYTF. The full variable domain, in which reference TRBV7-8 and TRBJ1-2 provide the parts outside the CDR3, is GAGVSQSPRYKVAKRGQDVALRCDPISGHVSLFWYQQALGQGPEFLTYFQNEAQLDKSGLPSDRFFAERPEGSVSTLKIQRTQQEDSAVYLCASSPLGQGHYGYTFGSGTRLTVV.

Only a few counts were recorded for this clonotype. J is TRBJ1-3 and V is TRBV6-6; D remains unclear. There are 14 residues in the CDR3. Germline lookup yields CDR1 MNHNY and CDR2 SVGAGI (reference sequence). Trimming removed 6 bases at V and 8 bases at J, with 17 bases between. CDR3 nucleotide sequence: TGTGCCAGCAGACACGGGAGTACGGTAGACACCATATATTTT. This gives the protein CASRHGSTVDTIYF.

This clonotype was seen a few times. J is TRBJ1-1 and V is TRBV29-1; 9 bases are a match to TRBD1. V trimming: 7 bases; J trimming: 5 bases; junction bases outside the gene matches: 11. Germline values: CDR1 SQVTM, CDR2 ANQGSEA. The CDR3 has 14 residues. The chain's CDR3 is CSALQGARGTEAFF. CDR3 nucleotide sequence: TGCAGCGCACTACAGGGGGCGCGGGGTACTGAAGCTTTCTTT.

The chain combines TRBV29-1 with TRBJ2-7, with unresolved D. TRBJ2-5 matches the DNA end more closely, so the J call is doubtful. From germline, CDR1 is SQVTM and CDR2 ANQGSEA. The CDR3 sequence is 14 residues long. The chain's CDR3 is CSVDRFATGETQYF. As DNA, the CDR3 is TGCAGCGTTGACCGTTTTGCGACGGGAGAGACCCAGTACTTC.

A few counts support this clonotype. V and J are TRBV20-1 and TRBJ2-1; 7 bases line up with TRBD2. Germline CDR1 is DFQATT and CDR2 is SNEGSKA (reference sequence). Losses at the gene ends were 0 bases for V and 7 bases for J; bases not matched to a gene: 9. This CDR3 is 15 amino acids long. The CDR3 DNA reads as TGCAGTGCTAGAGATGGGGACTACCTAAGTAATGAGCAGTTCTTC. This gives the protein CSARDGDYLSNEQFF.

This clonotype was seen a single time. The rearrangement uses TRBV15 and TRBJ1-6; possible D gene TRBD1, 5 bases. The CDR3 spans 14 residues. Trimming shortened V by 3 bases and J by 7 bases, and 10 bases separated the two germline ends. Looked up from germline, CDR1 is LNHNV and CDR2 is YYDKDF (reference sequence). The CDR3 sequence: CATSRIRGNSPLHF. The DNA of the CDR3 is TGTGCCACCAGCAGGATCCGGGGGAATTCACCCCTCCACTTT.

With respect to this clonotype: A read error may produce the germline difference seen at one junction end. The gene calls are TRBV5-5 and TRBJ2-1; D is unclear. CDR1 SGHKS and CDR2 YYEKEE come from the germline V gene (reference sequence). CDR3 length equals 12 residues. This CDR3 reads CVSSFQFNEQFF. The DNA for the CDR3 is TGTGTCAGCAGCTTTCAGTTCAATGAGCAGTTCTTC.

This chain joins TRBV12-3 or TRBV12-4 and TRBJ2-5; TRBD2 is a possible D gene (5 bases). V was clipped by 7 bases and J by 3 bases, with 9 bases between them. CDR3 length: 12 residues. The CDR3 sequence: CASTLGEETQYF. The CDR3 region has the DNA TGTGCCAGCACCCTCGGGGAAGAGACCCAGTACTTC.

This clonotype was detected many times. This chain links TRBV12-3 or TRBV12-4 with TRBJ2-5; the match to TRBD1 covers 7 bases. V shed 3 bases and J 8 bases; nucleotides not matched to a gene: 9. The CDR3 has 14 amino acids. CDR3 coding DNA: TGTGCCAGCAGTTTTGGGCAGGGGGTGAAAACCCAGTACTTC. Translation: CASSFGQGVKTQYF.

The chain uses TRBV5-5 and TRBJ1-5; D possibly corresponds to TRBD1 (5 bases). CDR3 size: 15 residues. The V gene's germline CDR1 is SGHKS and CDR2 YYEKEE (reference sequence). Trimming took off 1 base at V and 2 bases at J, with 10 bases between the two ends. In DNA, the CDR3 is TGTGCCAGCAGCTTGAATCCCAGGGGCAATCAGCCCCAGCATTTT. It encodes CASSLNPRGNQPQHF.

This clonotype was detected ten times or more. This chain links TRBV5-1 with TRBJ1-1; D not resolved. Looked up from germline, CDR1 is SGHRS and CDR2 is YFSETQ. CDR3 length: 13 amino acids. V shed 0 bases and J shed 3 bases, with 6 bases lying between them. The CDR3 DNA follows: TGCGCCAGCAGCTTGGGGACGGACACTGAAGCTTTCTTT. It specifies CASSLGTDTEAFF.

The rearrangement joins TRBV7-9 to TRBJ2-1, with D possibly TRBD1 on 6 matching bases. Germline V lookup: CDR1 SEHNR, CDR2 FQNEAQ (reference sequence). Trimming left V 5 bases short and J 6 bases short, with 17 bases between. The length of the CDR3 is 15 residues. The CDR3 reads CASSHRTVSGNEQFF. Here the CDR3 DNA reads TGTGCCAGCAGCCACCGGACAGTTTCAGGCAATGAGCAGTTCTTC. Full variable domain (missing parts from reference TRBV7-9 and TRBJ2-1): DTGVSQNPRHKITKRGQNVTFRCDPISEHNRLYWYRQTLGQGPEFLTYFQNEAQLEKSRLLSDRFSAERPKGSFSTLEIQRTEQGDSAMYLCASSHRTVSGNEQFFGPGTRLTVL.

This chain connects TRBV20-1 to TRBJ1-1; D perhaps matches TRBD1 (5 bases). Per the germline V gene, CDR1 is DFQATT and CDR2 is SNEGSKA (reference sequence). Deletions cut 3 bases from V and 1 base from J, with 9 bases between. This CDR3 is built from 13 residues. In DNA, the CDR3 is TGCAGTGCTAGCGGGACCGAGAACACTGAAGCTTTCTTT. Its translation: CSASGTENTEAFF.

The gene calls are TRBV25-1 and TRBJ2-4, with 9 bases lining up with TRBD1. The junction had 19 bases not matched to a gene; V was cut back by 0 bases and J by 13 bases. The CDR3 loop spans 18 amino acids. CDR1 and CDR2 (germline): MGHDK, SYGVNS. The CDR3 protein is CASSEYLTGGYLEGEQYF. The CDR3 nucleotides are TGTGCCAGCAGTGAATATTTGACAGGGGGATACCTTGAGGGTGAGCAGTACTTC.

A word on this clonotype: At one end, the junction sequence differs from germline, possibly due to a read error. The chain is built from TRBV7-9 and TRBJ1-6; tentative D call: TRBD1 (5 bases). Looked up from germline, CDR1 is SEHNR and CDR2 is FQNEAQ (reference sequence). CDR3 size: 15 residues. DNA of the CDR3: TGTGCCAGCAGCACGGGACGGGAAGTTGATTCACCCCCCCACTTT. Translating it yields CASSTGREVDSPPHF.

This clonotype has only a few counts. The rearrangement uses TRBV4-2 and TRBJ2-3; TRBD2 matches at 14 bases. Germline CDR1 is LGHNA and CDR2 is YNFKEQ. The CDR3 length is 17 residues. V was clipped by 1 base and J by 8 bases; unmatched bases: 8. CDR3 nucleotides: TGTGCCAGCAGCCAAGGGGAAGGGACTAGCGGGGGAGGTACGCAGTATTTT. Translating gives CASSQGEGTSGGGTQYF.

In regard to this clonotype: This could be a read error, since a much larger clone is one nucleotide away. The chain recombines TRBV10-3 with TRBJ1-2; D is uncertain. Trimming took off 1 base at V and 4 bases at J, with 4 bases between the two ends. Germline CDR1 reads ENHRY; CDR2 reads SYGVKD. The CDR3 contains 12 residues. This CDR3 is CAISELVYGYTF. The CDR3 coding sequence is TGTGCCATCAGTGAGTTAGTCTATGGCTACACCTTC.